This entry is about one T cell receptor beta chain. Healthy HIV-negative adults without recent acute infections or vaccinations served as donors. Repertoires were generated with immunoSEQ multiplex PCR, while TCRdb's copy carries only in-frame clones and drops some. The sample shows fewer than 850,000 clones, less than 95% of them seen only once. The data were obtained in a study of shared clonotypes between healthy human individuals. V was clipped by 3 bases and J by 2 bases, with 10 bases between them. This CDR3 is built from 14 residues. Germline CDR1 SEHNR, CDR2 FQNEAQ (reference sequence). The receptor was derived from a man aged 18 to 29 in good health. Some clones in this sample may be carry-over from other donors' samples. The sample comprised memory CD8+ T cells from PBMCs. Documented subset: CD45RO+ cells pooled with CCR7-negative TemRA cells. The gene calls are TRBV7-9 and TRBJ2-5, with unresolved D. CDR3 region: CASSLSSRQETQYF. The DNA for the CDR3 is TGTGCCAGCAGCTTGAGCTCTAGACAAGAGACCCAGTACTTC.